The rows below give T cell receptor beta chains drawn from one sample of a study of T cell responses to AZD1222 COVID-19 vaccine. Assay: immunoSEQ multiplex PCR; the TCRdb copy retains only in-frame clones and omits some. The sample records fewer than 90,000 clones, about 88% being singletons. Sequencing used peripheral blood, obtained on day 0 of AZD1222 vaccination. The receptors stem from an adult in good health. The CDR3 runs from the conserved cysteine through the conserved F or W. The order of the fields is D gene, V gene, J gene, clone size, CDR3 protein, CDR3 DNA. The D gene is left open where the match is weak. Size tells how often a clone was seen (once, few, many) or the class of an expanded clone, and some rows leave it out.

TRBD1	TRBV3-1/TRBV3-2	TRBJ1-2	-	CASSLGTGGNYGYTF	TGTGCCAGCAGCCTGGGGACAGGGGGCAACTATGGCTACACCTTC
-	TRBV5-1	TRBJ2-1	-	CASSPVRASYNEQFF	TGCGCCAGCAGCCCAGTTAGGGCCTCCTACAATGAGCAGTTCTTC
-	TRBV19	TRBJ1-1	-	CASNLKGNGMIAFF	TGTGCCAGCAACCTAAAGGGTAACGGCATGATAGCTTTCTTT
-	TRBV11-2	TRBJ2-1	once	CASGRGYSNEQFF	TGTGCCAGCGGCCGGGGTTATAGTAATGAGCAGTTCTTC
-	TRBV19	TRBJ1-3	-	CASSTEGNTIYF	TGTGCCAGTAGTACGGAAGGAAACACCATATATTTT
-	TRBV19	TRBJ1-3	once	CASSMYQRPGNTIYF	TGTGCCAGTAGTATGTATCAGCGCCCTGGAAACACCATATATTTT
-	TRBV6-5	TRBJ1-2	-	CASRVTGFGYTF	TGTGCCAGCAGGGTCACAGGGTTCGGCTACACCTTC
TRBD1	TRBV6-5	TRBJ1-4	-	CASSRTGINEKLFF	TGTGCCAGCAGCCGGACAGGGATTAATGAAAAACTGTTTTTT
-	TRBV29-1	TRBJ2-7	-	CSVVVEYEQYF	TGCAGCGTTGTAGTGGAATACGAGCAGTACTTC
-	TRBV9	TRBJ1-3	once	CASSVRGSSGNTIYF	TGTGCCAGCAGCGTAAGAGGGAGCTCTGGAAACACCATATATTTT
-	TRBV5-1	TRBJ2-3	-	CASSLGADSTDTQYF	TGCGCCAGCAGCTTGGGAGCGGACAGCACAGATACGCAGTATTTT
-	TRBV27	TRBJ1-2	-	CASSFLGNIYGYTF	TGTGCCAGCAGTTTCCTGGGAAATATCTATGGCTACACCTTC
-	TRBV27	TRBJ1-1	few	CASSIFYPRRRVGLHTEAFF	TGTGCCAGCAGTATCTTCTACCCCCGGCGCAGGGTCGGTTTGCACACTGAAGCTTTCTTT
TRBD1	TRBV28	TRBJ1-5	-	CASCSSGQGAWGNQPQHF	TGTGCCAGCTGCAGCAGTGGACAGGGGGCATGGGGAAATCAGCCCCAGCATTTT
-	TRBV18	TRBJ2-2	-	CASSLTTVSNTGELFF	TGTGCCAGCTCGCTCACGACAGTGTCGAACACCGGGGAGCTGTTTTTT
-	TRBV28	TRBJ1-5	-	CASSLSYTVYNQPQHF	TGTGCCAGCAGTTTATCCTACACGGTTTACAATCAGCCCCAGCATTTT
-	TRBV15	TRBJ1-1	-	CATSRSRQGTTEAFF	TGTGCCACCAGCAGGTCCCGTCAGGGGACCACTGAAGCTTTCTTT
-	TRBV5-1	TRBJ1-6	-	CASSLLQGGSNSPLHF	TGCGCCAGCAGCTTGTTGCAGGGTGGTAGTAATTCACCCCTCCACTTT
TRBD2	TRBV9	TRBJ2-1	-	CASSVDPSGGNEQFF	TGTGCCAGCAGCGTAGATCCTAGCGGTGGGAATGAGCAGTTCTTC
TRBD2	TRBV4-1	TRBJ2-5	once	CASSLSGRLEETQYF	TGCGCCAGCAGCCTTAGCGGGAGATTAGAGGAGACCCAGTACTTC
-	TRBV6-1	TRBJ2-1	few	CASRYWAGNEQFF	TGTGCCAGCAGGTACTGGGCCGGCAATGAGCAGTTCTTC
TRBD1	TRBV6-5	TRBJ1-5	-	CASSRQGGEPQHF	TGTGCCAGCAGCCGCCAGGGGGGAGAGCCCCAGCATTTT
-	TRBV6-5	TRBJ1-3	-	CASDGWGSGNTIYF	TGTGCCAGCGACGGATGGGGTTCTGGAAACACCATATATTTT
TRBD1	TRBV27	TRBJ1-1	once	CASSNPGGMNTEAFF	TGTGCCAGCAGTAACCCAGGGGGGATGAACACTGAAGCTTTCTTT
-	TRBV2	TRBJ2-7	-	CASSEFTRRTYEQYF	TGTGCCAGCAGTGAGTTTACCAGACGGACCTACGAGCAGTACTTC
-	TRBV9	TRBJ2-6	-	CASSEPSGANVLTF	TGTGCCAGCAGTGAACCCTCTGGGGCCAACGTCCTGACTTTC
TRBD2	TRBV5-1	TRBJ2-3	-	CASSLAASGGTDTQYF	TGCGCCAGCAGCTTGGCGGCTAGCGGGGGGACGGATACGCAGTATTTT
TRBD1	TRBV13	TRBJ2-7	-	CASSFAPGQTIPDNPHEQYF	TGTGCCAGCAGCTTTGCACCGGGACAGACTATACCCGACAACCCTCACGAGCAGTACTTC
-	TRBV7-9	TRBJ1-2	-	CASSLEPYRDGYTF	TGTGCCAGCAGCTTAGAGCCTTACAGGGATGGCTACACCTTC
TRBD1	TRBV7-9	TRBJ2-2	-	CASSKGTGDTGELFF	TGTGCCAGCAGCAAGGGGACAGGGGACACCGGGGAGCTGTTTTTT
TRBD1	TRBV5-1	TRBJ2-1	-	CASSQGQGLNNEQFF	TGCGCCAGCAGCCAGGGACAGGGGTTGAACAATGAGCAGTTCTTC
TRBD1	TRBV5-1	TRBJ1-1	-	CASSAGTGGVPLEAFF	TGCGCCAGCAGCGCGGGGACAGGGGGCGTCCCCCTTGAAGCTTTCTTT
-	TRBV2	TRBJ2-2	-	CASILASGSSGGELFF	-
-	TRBV5-1	TRBJ2-1	-	CASSLYVGGPSGNEQFF	TGCGCCAGCAGCTTGTATGTGGGGGGGCCTTCGGGCAATGAGCAGTTCTTC
-	TRBV19	TRBJ2-4	-	CASKTDSGVKNIQYF	TGTGCCAGTAAAACCGACTCAGGGGTCAAAAACATTCAGTACTTC
-	TRBV9	TRBJ1-2	-	CASTPQGRSAGYTF	TGTGCCAGCACCCCCCAGGGTAGGTCGGCGGGCTACACCTTC
-	TRBV19	TRBJ2-2	-	CASSLRALGTPNTGELFF	TGTGCCAGTAGTTTAAGAGCCCTAGGGACTCCGAACACCGGGGAGCTGTTTTTT
TRBD2	TRBV12-3/TRBV12-4	TRBJ2-5	-	CASRPAGLETQYF	TGTGCCAGCCGTCCAGCGGGGTTGGAGACCCAGTACTTC
TRBD1	TRBV29-1	TRBJ1-1	few	CSAGQGNTEAFF	TGCAGCGCCGGACAGGGGAACACTGAAGCTTTCTTT
TRBD1	TRBV9	TRBJ2-5	-	CASSPHGTGQETQYF	TGTGCCAGCAGCCCCCACGGGACAGGGCAAGAGACCCAGTACTTC